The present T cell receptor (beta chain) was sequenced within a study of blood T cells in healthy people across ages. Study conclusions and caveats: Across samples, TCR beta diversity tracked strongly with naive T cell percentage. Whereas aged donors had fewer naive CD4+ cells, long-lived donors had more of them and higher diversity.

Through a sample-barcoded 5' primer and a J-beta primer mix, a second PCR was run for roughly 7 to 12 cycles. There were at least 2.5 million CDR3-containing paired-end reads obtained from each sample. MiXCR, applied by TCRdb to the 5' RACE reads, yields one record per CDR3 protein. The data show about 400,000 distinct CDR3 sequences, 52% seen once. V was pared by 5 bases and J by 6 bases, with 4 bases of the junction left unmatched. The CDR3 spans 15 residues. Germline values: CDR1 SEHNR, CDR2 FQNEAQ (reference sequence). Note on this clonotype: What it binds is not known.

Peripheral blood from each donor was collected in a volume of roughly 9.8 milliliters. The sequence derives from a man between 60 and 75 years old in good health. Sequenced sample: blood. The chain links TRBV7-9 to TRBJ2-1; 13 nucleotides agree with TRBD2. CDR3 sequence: CASSLRTSGGNEQFF. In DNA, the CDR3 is TGTGCCAGCAGCCTAAGGACTAGCGGGGGCAATGAGCAGTTCTTC.